Presented here are 12 T cell receptor beta chains from one specimen sequenced in a study of control samples from healthy donors and cancer patients. Some clones are missing from TCRdb's copy, which holds only in-frame ones; the method was immunoSEQ multiplex PCR. The sample lists 65,000 to 100,000 clones, roughly 86% occurring once. What was sequenced was blood. These receptor sequences come from a man aged 50 or older in good health.

V usage is TRBV9 and J usage is TRBJ2-2; the D is unclear. This CDR3 has 13 amino acids. The germline V gene has CDR1 SGDLS and CDR2 YYNGEE. Trimming removed 3 bases at V and 3 bases at J, with 6 bases between. The CDR3 is CASSERYTGELFF. The CDR3 DNA is TGTGCCAGCAGCGAACGGTACACCGGGGAGCTGTTTTTT.

The gene calls are TRBV4-3 and TRBJ1-2; 8 bases fit TRBD1. J was trimmed by 4 bases and V by 4 bases; bases with no gene match: 11. Germline CDR1 and CDR2: LGHNA and YSLEER. This CDR3 is built from 16 residues. CDR3 sequence reads: CASSRGQGRLGYGYTF. CDR3 coding DNA: TGCGCCAGCAGCCGCGGACAGGGACGGCTTGGCTATGGCTACACCTTC.

V and J are TRBV19 and TRBJ1-5; D might be TRBD1 (5 bases). Germline V gene sequence: CDR1 LNHDA, CDR2 SQIVND (reference sequence). The CDR3 covers 15 residues. V lost 8 bases, J lost 6 bases, and 20 bases lay in between. DNA for the CDR3: TGTGCCAGTGGCCCAGGGACTAGGGAGTCTCAGCCCCAGCATTTT. This sequence encodes CASGPGTRESQPQHF.

The chain links TRBV9 to TRBJ1-3; D might be TRBD1 (5 bases). The germline V gene has CDR1 SGDLS and CDR2 YYNGEE. CDR3 length: 11 amino acids. Trimming took off 5 bases at V and 8 bases at J, with 8 bases between the two ends. The CDR3 nucleotides read TGTGCCAGCAGGGGGGACCACACCATATATTTT. Its protein is CASRGDHTIYF.

The chain has TRBV24-1 and TRBJ1-4; D is uncertain. V was trimmed by 4 bases and J by 1 base, leaving 6 bases between them. There are 14 residues in the CDR3. Germline CDR1 KGHDR, CDR2 SFDVKD. The CDR3 sequence is CATSDGRTNEKLFF. In DNA form, the CDR3 reads TGTGCCACCAGTGACGGCAGAACTAATGAAAAACTGTTTTTT.

V gene TRBV13 combines with J gene TRBJ1-5; no clear D gene. There are 13 residues in the CDR3. The germline V and J ends were trimmed by 0 bases and 3 bases, with 3 bases remaining between them. Germline V CDR1 and CDR2: PRHDT, FYEKMQ (reference sequence). The CDR3 DNA reads as TGTGCCAGCAGCTTAGGGAACAATCAGCCCCAGCATTTT. Amino acid sequence: CASSLGNNQPQHF.

The count of this clone is one. The V call is TRBV5-5, the J call TRBJ2-1; TRBD1 agrees at 8 bases. The V and J ends lost 0 bases and 4 bases, in that order; junction bases with no gene match: 6. CDR3 length: 16 amino acids. Germline V lookup: CDR1 SGHKS, CDR2 YYEKEE (reference sequence). CDR3 residues: CASSLAPGQVYNEQFF. CDR3 in DNA: TGTGCCAGCAGCTTGGCCCCGGGACAGGTGTACAATGAGCAGTTCTTC. Complete variable domain (other parts from reference TRBV5-5 and TRBJ2-1): DAGVTQSPTHLIKTRGQQVTLRCSPISGHKSVSWYQQVLGQGPQFIFQYYEKEERGRGNFPDRFSARQFPNYSSELNVNALLLGDSALYLCASSLAPGQVYNEQFFGPGTRLTVL.

The genes are TRBV19 and TRBJ2-7; 8 positions match TRBD1. The CDR3 spans 15 residues. Germline V CDR1 and CDR2: LNHDA, SQIVND (reference sequence). The V gene end was trimmed by 6 bases and the J gene end by 3 bases; junction bases not matched to a gene: 10. The CDR3 loop reads CASSATGEGFYEQYV. In DNA form, the CDR3 reads TGTGCCAGTAGCGCGACAGGGGAAGGGTTCTACGAGCAGTACGTC.

This chain connects TRBV21-1 to TRBJ1-1. TRBV21-1 is annotated as a pseudogene. The CDR3 contains 16 residues. The CDR3 coding sequence is TGTGTCCTAAAGACCCAAGCGAAACAGAAGAACACTGAAGCTTTCTTT. Translated: CVLKTQAKQKNTEAFF.

The chain is built from TRBV9 and TRBJ1-3, with D possibly being TRBD1 (6 bases). CDR3 size: 15 residues. CDR1 SGDLS and CDR2 YYNGEE come from the germline V gene. Trimming cost V 4 bases and J 0 bases, with 11 bases left between them. The CDR3 DNA sequence: TGTGCCAGCAGCCGACAGGTGTCCTCTGGAAACACCATATATTTT. It is translated as CASSRQVSSGNTIYF.

This chain joins TRBV7-9 and TRBJ1-2; perhaps TRBD1 as D (6 bases). The CDR3 has 12 amino acids. V was trimmed by 10 bases and J by 8 bases, leaving 17 bases between them. CDR1 is SEHNR and CDR2 is FQNEAQ in the germline V gene (reference sequence). This chain's CDR3 is CAIQKGGGGYTF. The CDR3 DNA is TGTGCCATACAAAAGGGGGGCGGAGGCTACACCTTC.

In nucleotides, the CDR3 is TGTGCCAGCGCTAGCGGGGGGGCCATGTACGAGCAGTACGTC. The encoded protein is CASASGGAMYEQYV. The V gene is TRBV2, the J gene TRBJ2-7; 12 positions agree with TRBD2. This CDR3 is built from 14 residues. CDR1 and CDR2 from the germline V gene are SNHLY and FYNNEI. V gave up 8 bases and J gave up 4 bases; unmatched junction bases: 6.